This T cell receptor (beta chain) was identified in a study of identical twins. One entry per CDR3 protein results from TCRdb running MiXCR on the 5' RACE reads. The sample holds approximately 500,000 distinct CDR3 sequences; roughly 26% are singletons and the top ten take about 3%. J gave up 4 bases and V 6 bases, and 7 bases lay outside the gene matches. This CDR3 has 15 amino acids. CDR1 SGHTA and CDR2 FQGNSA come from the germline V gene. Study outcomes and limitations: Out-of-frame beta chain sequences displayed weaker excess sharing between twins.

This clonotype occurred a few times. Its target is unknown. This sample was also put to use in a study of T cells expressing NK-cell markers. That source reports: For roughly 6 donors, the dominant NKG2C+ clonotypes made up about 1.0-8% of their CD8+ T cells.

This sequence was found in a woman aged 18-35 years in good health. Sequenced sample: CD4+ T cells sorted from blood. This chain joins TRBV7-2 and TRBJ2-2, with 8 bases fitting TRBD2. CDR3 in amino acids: CASRPVAGPTGELFF. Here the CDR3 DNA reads TGTGCCAGCAGACCGGTAGCGGGACCCACCGGGGAGCTGTTTTTT.